Listed below are T cell receptor beta chains from one sample, sequenced in a study of blood T cell repertoires in COVID-19. TCRdb keeps only in-frame clones here, not all; method: immunoSEQ multiplex PCR. The sample includes fewer than 350,000 clones, about 93% of them seen just once. The source material was peripheral blood. The receptors were gathered from a woman younger than 45 with COVID-19, enrolled during active disease. Both conserved end residues are part of each CDR3. Fields, in order: J gene, clone size, D gene, V gene, CDR3 protein, CDR3 DNA. D genes are given only for firm matches. Some rows mark clone size as missing; the rest say once, few, many or name a class of expanded clone.

>TRBJ1-5|.|.|TRBV6-6
CASSSGGSNQPQHF
TGTGCCAGCAGTTCCGGGGGTTCCAATCAGCCCCAGCATTTT
>TRBJ2-7|.|TRBD2|TRBV7-2
CASSLAGTSGGTYEQYF
TGTGCCAGCAGCTTAGCAGGGACTAGCGGGGGAACCTACGAGCAGTACTTC
>TRBJ1-6|once|.|TRBV5-1
CASSLYSEMDSPLHF
TGCGCCAGCAGCTTATACAGTGAGATGGATTCACCCCTCCACTTT
>TRBJ1-2|.|.|TRBV5-1
CASSLKGDYGYTF
TGCGCCAGCAGCTTGAAGGGGGACTATGGCTACACCTTC
>TRBJ2-3|.|.|TRBV7-9
CASSGTGFRQSADTQYF
TGTGCCAGCAGCGGAACGGGATTCAGGCAGTCCGCAGATACGCAGTATTTT
>TRBJ1-1|.|TRBD1|TRBV28
CASSRDRIKVNTEAFF
TGTGCCAGCAGTCGGGACAGAATTAAGGTGAACACTGAAGCTTTCTTT
>TRBJ1-1|.|TRBD1|TRBV11-2
CASSLDRDSEAFF
TGTGCCAGCAGCTTAGATCGGGACAGCGAAGCTTTCTTT
>TRBJ2-2|.|.|TRBV5-8
CASSRTKQGTGELFF
TGTGCCAGCAGCCGGACAAAACAGGGCACCGGGGAGCTGTTTTTT
>TRBJ2-5|once|.|TRBV7-9
CASSAGGQPQETQYF
TGTGCCAGCAGCGCAGGGGGGCAGCCCCAAGAGACCCAGTACTTC
>TRBJ1-2|.|TRBD1|TRBV30
CAWSGSGQIYGYTF
TGTGCCTGGAGTGGTTCGGGACAGATCTATGGCTACACCTTC
>TRBJ2-1|.|TRBD1|TRBV18
CASSLQTGRSDEQFF
TGTGCCAGCTCACTTCAGACAGGGCGGAGTGATGAGCAGTTCTTC
>TRBJ1-5|once|.|TRBV6-6
CASRPIGTYSNQPQHF
TGTGCCAGCAGACCGATTGGTACTTATAGCAATCAGCCCCAGCATTTT
>TRBJ1-1|.|TRBD1|TRBV12-3/TRBV12-4
CASTADRYTEAFF
TGTGCCAGCACCGCGGACAGGTACACTGAAGCTTTCTTT